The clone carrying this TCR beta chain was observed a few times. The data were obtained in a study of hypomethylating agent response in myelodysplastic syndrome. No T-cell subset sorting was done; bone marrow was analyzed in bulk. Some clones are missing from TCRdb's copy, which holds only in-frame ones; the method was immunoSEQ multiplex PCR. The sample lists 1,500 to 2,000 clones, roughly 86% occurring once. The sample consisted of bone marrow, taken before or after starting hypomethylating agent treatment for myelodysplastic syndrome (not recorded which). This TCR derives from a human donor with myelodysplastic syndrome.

Written as DNA, the CDR3 is TGCGCCAGCAGCTTGGCTACAGGGTTCACTGAAGCTTTCTTT. The encoded protein is CASSLATGFTEAFF. The chain combines TRBV5-1 with TRBJ1-1, with TRBD1 as a possible D gene (6 bases). The CDR3 is 14 residues long. V was cut by 0 bases and J by 4 bases, with 10 bases left in between. The germline V gene has CDR1 SGHRS and CDR2 YFSETQ.